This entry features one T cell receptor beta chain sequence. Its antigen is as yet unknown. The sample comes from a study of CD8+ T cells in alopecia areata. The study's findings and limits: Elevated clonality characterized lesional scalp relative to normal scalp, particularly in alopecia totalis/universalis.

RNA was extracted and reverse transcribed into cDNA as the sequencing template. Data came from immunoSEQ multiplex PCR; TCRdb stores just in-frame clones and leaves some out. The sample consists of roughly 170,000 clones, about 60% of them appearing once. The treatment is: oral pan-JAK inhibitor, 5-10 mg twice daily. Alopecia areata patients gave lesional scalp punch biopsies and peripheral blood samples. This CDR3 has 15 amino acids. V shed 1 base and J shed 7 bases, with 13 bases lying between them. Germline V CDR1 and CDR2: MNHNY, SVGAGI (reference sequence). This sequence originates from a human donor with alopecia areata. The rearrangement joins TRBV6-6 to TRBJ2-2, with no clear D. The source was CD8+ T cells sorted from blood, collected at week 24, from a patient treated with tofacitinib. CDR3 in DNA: TGTGCCAGCAGTTACTTGTCAGTTTATGGCGGGGAGCTGTTTTTT. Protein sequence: CASSYLSVYGGELFF.